The 17 T cell receptor beta chains below were found in one sample sequenced in a study of OX40 agonist ivuxolimab in advanced cancers. Produced via immunoSEQ multiplex PCR; TCRdb's table is partial and in-frame only. The profile shows fewer than 80,000 clones, 75% to 90% of them singletons. The source material was CD4+ or CD8+ T cells sorted from blood, sampled in a trial of the OX40 agonist ivuxolimab. These receptors were obtained from an adult with an advanced solid tumor such as melanoma, head and neck, liver or kidney cancer.

This clone was counted once. V usage is TRBV9 and J usage is TRBJ1-1; 8 bases are a match to TRBD1. CDR1 SGDLS and CDR2 YYNGEE come from the germline V gene. The J segment lost 3 bases and the V segment lost 2 bases, leaving 3 bases of the junction unmatched. The CDR3 is made up of 14 amino acids. CDR3 DNA sequence: TGTGCCAGCAGCGTCGACAGGGGCGACACTGAAGCTTTCTTT. Its translation is CASSVDRGDTEAFF.

The genes are TRBV18 and TRBJ2-1; 10 bases are a match to TRBD2. Germline V gives CDR1 KGHSH, CDR2 LQKENI. The CDR3 spans 18 residues. J was trimmed by 5 bases and V by 3 bases; bases with no gene match: 13. DNA of the CDR3: TGTGCCAGCTCACCGTGGCGTCTGGGGACTAGCGCCGACAATGAGCAGTTCTTC. The encoded protein is CASSPWRLGTSADNEQFF.

As DNA, the CDR3 is TGTGCCAGCAGCTTGGCCGTTGGCAGGGCGTGGGGAGAGGTAGACGAGCAGTACTTC. This codes for CASSLAVGRAWGEVDEQYF. The chain uses TRBV5-6 and TRBJ2-5; D possibly uses TRBD1 or TRBD2 (5 bases each). The last part of the DNA fits TRBJ2-7 better; the J call may be wrong. This CDR3 has 19 residues. The germline gives CDR1 SGHDT, CDR2 YYEEEE.

The J gene is TRBJ2-7, the V gene TRBV9; 9 bases are shared with TRBD1. The CDR3 is made up of 14 amino acids. Losses at the gene ends were 2 bases for V and 2 bases for J; bases not matched to a gene: 2. Germline lookup yields CDR1 SGDLS and CDR2 YYNGEE. Here the CDR3 DNA reads TGTGCCAGCAGCGTCGGGACAGGGACCTACGAGCAGTACTTC. Its translation is CASSVGTGTYEQYF.

V is TRBV5-4 and J is TRBJ1-1, with 7 nucleotides matching TRBD1. This CDR3 comprises 13 residues. V dropped 3 bases and J dropped 6; count of bases not matched to a gene: 5. Germline values: CDR1 SGHNT, CDR2 YYREEE (reference sequence). The CDR3, as DNA: TGTGCCAGCAGCTCGGGCACAGGGGCTGAAGCTTTCTTT. The encoded protein is CASSSGTGAEAFF.

This clone was picked up one time. This rearrangement joins TRBV6-1 to TRBJ1-1; D is possibly TRBD1 (5 bases). Germline V gene sequence: CDR1 MNHNS, CDR2 SASEGT. V shed 7 bases and J shed 4 bases, with 10 bases lying between them. This CDR3 comprises 12 residues. CDR3 sequence reads: CASTQGITEAFF. The CDR3 DNA reads TGTGCCAGCACCCAGGGAATCACTGAAGCTTTCTTT.

The DNA of the CDR3 is TGTGCCAGCAGTATGACCCTGACTGGAAACACCATATATTTT. This gives the protein CASSMTLTGNTIYF. The chain is built from TRBV27 and TRBJ1-3; D unresolved. The CDR3 contains 14 residues. Germline CDR1 and CDR2: MNHEY and SMNVEV (reference sequence). V lost 5 bases and J lost 2, with 10 bases in between.

The chain links TRBV25-1 to TRBJ2-6; D assignment may be TRBD1 or TRBD2 (5 bases each). CDR3 length: 17 amino acids. Germline V gene data show CDR1 as MGHDK and CDR2 as SYGVNS. V lost 3 bases and J 0 bases, leaving 12 bases between the germline ends. As DNA, the CDR3 is TGTGCCAGCAGTGAGTCGGGGCGGCTCTCTGGGGCCAACGTCCTGACTTTC. The encoded protein is CASSESGRLSGANVLTF.

CDR3 nucleotide sequence: TGTGCCAGCAGCTTAACCCTAGGGGGTAGTGGAGAGACCCAGTACTTC. It is translated as CASSLTLGGSGETQYF. The V and J genes are TRBV7-2 and TRBJ2-5; the D gene is possibly TRBD1 (6 bases). CDR1 is SGHTA, CDR2 FQGNSA, per germline. Trimming cost V 2 bases and J 4 bases, with 17 bases left between them. CDR3 length: 16 residues. The full variable domain, rest sourced from reference TRBV7-2 and TRBJ2-5, is GAGVSQSPSNKVTEKGKDVELRCDPISGHTALYWYRQSLGQGLEFLIYFQGNSAPDKSGLPSDRFSAERTGGSVSTLTIQRTQQEDSAVYLCASSLTLGGSGETQYFGPGTRLLVL.

This chain links TRBV6-5 with TRBJ2-2; TRBD2 might be the D (6 bases). The V gene's germline CDR1 is MNHEY and CDR2 SVGAGI. The V gene lost 8 bases and the J gene lost 0 bases, with 13 bases spanning the gap. The CDR3 sequence is 15 residues long. In nucleotides, the CDR3 is TGTGCCAGCCTTGCGGGGCCCGCGAACACCGGGGAGCTGTTTTTT. Translation: CASLAGPANTGELFF.

This chain uses TRBV7-9 with TRBJ2-1, with D perhaps being TRBD1 or TRBD2 (5 bases each). The CDR3 loop spans 12 amino acids. Germline assignment: CDR1 SEHNR and CDR2 FQNEAQ (reference sequence). The ends were cut back, 8 bases at V and 8 bases at J, with 13 bases in the middle. This chain's CDR3 is CASGTGRDEQFF. Here the CDR3 DNA reads TGTGCCAGCGGGACCGGAAGGGATGAGCAGTTCTTC.

The chain has TRBV4-2 and TRBJ2-4; 7 nucleotides match TRBD1. Trimming removed 0 bases from V and 1 base from J; junction bases left unmatched: 6. The CDR3 has 17 residues. Germline V gene lookup returns CDR1 LGHNA and CDR2 YNFKEQ. This CDR3 is CASSQDPQGVAKNIQYF. CDR3 sequence (DNA): TGTGCCAGCAGCCAAGATCCCCAGGGGGTTGCCAAAAACATTCAGTACTTC.

This chain joins TRBV11-2 and TRBJ2-3; TRBD2 might be the D (6 bases). The V gene lost 0 bases and the J gene lost 3 bases, with 10 bases spanning the gap. The CDR3 loop spans 15 amino acids. Per germline, CDR1 SGHAT and CDR2 FQNNGV. The DNA for the CDR3 is TGTGCCAGCAGCTTAGACTCGGGAGCTACAGATACGCAGTATTTT. Translating it yields CASSLDSGATDTQYF.

CDR3 loop: CASSLGVIVGGEDRGTDTQYF. The CDR3 DNA reads TGTGCCAGCAGTTTAGGAGTTATAGTGGGGGGCGAGGATCGCGGCACAGATACGCAGTATTTT. The chain uses TRBV28 and TRBJ2-3; D might be TRBD1 or TRBD2, each matching 6 bases. Trimming stripped 2 bases from V and 1 base from J, with 28 bases between. In germline, CDR1 is MDHEN, CDR2 SYDVKM. The CDR3 spans 21 residues. Variable domain in full (rest from reference TRBV28 and TRBJ2-3): DVKVTQSSRYLVKRTGEKVFLECVQDMDHENMFWYRQDPGLGLRLIYFSYDVKMKEKGDIPEGYSVSREKKERFSLILESASTNQTSMYLCASSLGVIVGGEDRGTDTQYFGPGTRLTVL.

The chain has TRBV19 and TRBJ1-1; D not resolved. The length of the CDR3 is 15 residues. Germline values: CDR1 LNHDA, CDR2 SQIVND (reference sequence). V lost 2 bases and J lost 1, with 11 bases in between. In nucleotides, the CDR3 is TGTGCCAGTAGTATAACCGCCGAACCGAACACTGAAGCTTTCTTT. This sequence encodes CASSITAEPNTEAFF. Full variable domain (rest looked up from reference TRBV19 and TRBJ1-1): DGGITQSPKYLFRKEGQNVTLSCEQNLNHDAMYWYRQDPGQGLRLIYYSQIVNDFQKGDIAEGYSVSREKKESFPLTVTSAQKNPTAFYLCASSITAEPNTEAFFGQGTRLTVV.

This sequence joins TRBV27 and TRBJ1-5, with TRBD1 as a possible D gene (5 bases). This CDR3 has 14 amino acids. The V end was cut by 3 bases, the J end by 3 bases, with 9 bases between. The germline V gene encodes CDR1 MNHEY and CDR2 SMNVEV (reference sequence). CDR3 loop: CASSFWGDNQPQHF. CDR3 bases: TGTGCCAGCAGTTTCTGGGGGGACAATCAGCCCCAGCATTTT.

This clone occurred a few times. This chain connects TRBV2 to TRBJ1-5, with D hard to call. This CDR3 is 13 amino acids long. In germline, CDR1 is SNHLY, CDR2 FYNNEI. V gave up 7 bases and J gave up 0 bases, with 7 bases separating them. The CDR3 reads CASKGDSNQPQHF. The CDR3 DNA is TGTGCCAGCAAAGGAGATAGCAATCAGCCCCAGCATTTT.